A single sample is the source of the 16 T cell receptor beta chains below, sequenced in a study of blood T cell repertoires in COVID-19. TCRdb's table, derived via immunoSEQ multiplex PCR, lists solely in-frame clones and lacks some. The data show about 99,000 clones, around four fifths seen once. Sequencing was performed on peripheral blood. These receptors came from a man aged 55 to 70 with acute or convalescent COVID-19.

CDR3 bases: TGTGCCAGCAGTCCCCGTCCTAGCGGGGGGCGGAATGAGCAGTTCTTC. It codes for CASSPRPSGGRNEQFF. The chain has TRBV6-4 and TRBJ2-1; 11 bases align to TRBD2. This CDR3 spans 16 amino acids. Trimming removed 5 bases from V and 7 bases from J; junction bases left unmatched: 10. Germline V gives CDR1 MRHNA, CDR2 SNTAGT.

The chain recombines TRBV11-1 with TRBJ2-1; 7 nucleotides match TRBD1. CDR1 is SGHAT, CDR2 FQDESV, per germline (reference sequence). V gave up 3 bases and J gave up 2 bases; unmatched junction bases: 4. The CDR3 contains 15 residues. For the CDR3, the DNA is TGTGCCAGCAGCTTTGGACAGGCCCCCTACAATGAGCAGTTCTTC. The encoded protein is CASSFGQAPYNEQFF.

The chain carries TRBV6-2 or TRBV6-3 and TRBJ2-1; D is ambiguous. The V end was cut by 0 bases, the J end by 12 bases, with 18 bases between. The CDR3 has 15 amino acids. The germline CDR1 and CDR2 sequences are MNHEY and SVGEGT. CDR3: CASSYSATSGTAQFF. The CDR3 bases are TGTGCCAGCAGTTACTCAGCAACGTCGGGTACTGCGCAGTTCTTC.

The chain couples TRBV5-4 to TRBJ1-2; TRBD1 is a possible D gene (6 bases). The ends were cut back, 1 base at V and 3 bases at J, with 10 bases in the middle. Germline-derived CDR1 and CDR2 are SGHNT and YYREEE (reference sequence). CDR3 size: 14 residues. This CDR3 is CASSLTGRDYGYTF. CDR3 DNA sequence: TGTGCCAGCAGCTTGACAGGGCGGGACTATGGCTACACCTTC. The full variable domain, in which reference TRBV5-4 and TRBJ1-2 provide the parts outside the CDR3, is ETGVTQSPTHLIKTRGQQVTLRCSSQSGHNTVSWYQQALGQGPQFIFQYYREEENGRGNFPPRFSGLQFPNYSSELNVNALELDDSALYLCASSLTGRDYGYTFGSGTRLTVV.

The CDR3 loop is CAWSSGGGSKALHF. In nucleotides, the CDR3 is TGTGCCTGGAGTTCTGGGGGGGGGTCCAAGGCCCTCCACTTT. The chain employs TRBV30 and TRBJ1-6; D may be TRBD1 (5 bases). Germline assignment: CDR1 GTSNPN and CDR2 SVGIG (reference sequence). V was shortened by 2 bases and J by 14 bases, with 19 bases between the two germline ends. This CDR3 has 14 amino acids.

V usage is TRBV28 and J usage is TRBJ1-5, with D tentatively TRBD1 (5 bases). V was clipped by 3 bases and J by 5 bases, with 14 bases between them. The CDR3 is made up of 15 amino acids. CDR1 MDHEN and CDR2 SYDVKM come from the germline V gene. The DNA of the CDR3 is TGTGCCAGCAGTTTGGTCAACAGGATTGATCAGCCCCAGCATTTT. Amino acid sequence: CASSLVNRIDQPQHF.

This clone was counted a few times. This chain joins TRBV28 and TRBJ1-5, with 10 bases matching TRBD1. The CDR3 length is 15 residues. Germline CDR1 and CDR2: MDHEN and SYDVKM. The V segment lost 5 bases and the J segment 9 bases; nucleotides outside the gene matches: 10. The CDR3 sequence: CASSEPGQGLRPQHF. The CDR3 nucleotides are TGTGCCAGCAGTGAGCCGGGACAGGGGTTAAGGCCCCAGCATTTT.

The chain combines TRBV6-5 with TRBJ2-3; 13 nucleotides align to TRBD2. This CDR3 contains 15 residues. Per the germline V gene, CDR1 is MNHEY and CDR2 is SVGAGI. V was clipped by 5 bases and J by 4 bases; unmatched bases: 3. CDR3 sequence reads: CASSLTSGRSDTQYF. In DNA, the CDR3 is TGTGCCAGCAGTCTGACTAGCGGGAGGTCAGATACGCAGTATTTT.

V gene TRBV30 combines with J gene TRBJ1-2; perhaps TRBD1 as D (6 bases). Germline CDR1 GTSNPN, CDR2 SVGIG (reference sequence). Trimming took off 4 bases at V and 1 base at J, with 10 bases between the two ends. The CDR3 has 13 residues. The CDR3 bases are TGTGCCTGGACTTGGACAGTTAACTATGGCTACACCTTC. This translates into CAWTWTVNYGYTF.

V gene TRBV27 combines with J gene TRBJ2-7; D perhaps matches TRBD2 (6 bases). Germline assignment: CDR1 MNHEY and CDR2 SMNVEV (reference sequence). V was pared by 6 bases and J by 6 bases, with 24 bases between. CDR3 length: 16 residues. The CDR3 DNA reads as TGTGCCAGCAGAGTTTTCCCAGATCGTGGGGGAGGCGAGCAGTACTTC. This sequence encodes CASRVFPDRGGGEQYF.

The gene calls are TRBV4-2 and TRBJ2-6, with D perhaps TRBD1 (6 bases). The V gene's germline CDR1 is LGHNA and CDR2 YNFKEQ. Trimming removed 4 bases from V and 1 base from J, with 11 bases in between. This CDR3 contains 16 residues. CDR3 protein: CASSLQGRSGANVLTF. The CDR3 bases are TGTGCCAGCAGCCTACAGGGTCGATCTGGGGCCAACGTCCTGACTTTC.

The chain combines TRBV5-5 with TRBJ1-1, with no clear D. Between the trimmed V and J ends, which lost 2 bases and 4 bases, there was a span of 12 bases. There are 14 residues in the CDR3. Per germline, CDR1 SGHKS and CDR2 YYEKEE (reference sequence). For the CDR3, the DNA is TGTGCCAGCAGCTTAGCCCCCGAGGGCACTGAAGCTTTCTTT. Residues: CASSLAPEGTEAFF. The variable domain in full, completed from reference TRBV5-5 and TRBJ1-1, reads DAGVTQSPTHLIKTRGQQVTLRCSPISGHKSVSWYQQVLGQGPQFIFQYYEKEERGRGNFPDRFSARQFPNYSSELNVNALLLGDSALYLCASSLAPEGTEAFFGQGTRLTVV.

This chain connects TRBV28 to TRBJ2-7; D possibly corresponds to TRBD1 (8 bases). The CDR3 covers 13 residues. V gave up 6 bases and J gave up 3 bases, with 12 bases separating them. CDR1 and CDR2 (germline): MDHEN, SYDVKM. The CDR3 protein is CASRQGGIYEQYF. The CDR3 DNA is TGTGCCAGCAGACAGGGGGGGATCTACGAGCAGTACTTC.

The chain employs TRBV29-1 and TRBJ2-5; possible D gene TRBD2, 6 bases. This CDR3 is built from 13 residues. The germline V gene has CDR1 SQVTM and CDR2 ANQGSEA. Trimming took off 4 bases at V and 3 bases at J, with 12 bases between the two ends. CDR3 sequence reads: CSVVRGGKETQYF. CDR3 DNA sequence: TGCAGCGTTGTTCGGGGCGGGAAAGAGACCCAGTACTTC.

This clone was seen only once. The V gene is TRBV7-6, the J gene TRBJ1-1, with 11 bases lining up with TRBD1. CDR3 length equals 15 residues. J lost 6 bases, V lost 5 bases, and 8 bases had no gene match. Germline V gene lookup returns CDR1 SGHVS and CDR2 FNYEAQ. The CDR3 region has the DNA TGTGCCAGCAGCCAACGGACAGGGGGCGGGTCTGAAGCTTTCTTT. Residues: CASSQRTGGGSEAFF.

J is TRBJ1-1 and V is TRBV14; 9 nucleotides agree with TRBD1. Germline CDR1 and CDR2: SGHDN and FVKESK. The CDR3 runs to 15 residues. V lost 3 bases to trimming and J lost 5 bases; unmatched junction nucleotides: 7. CDR3 sequence reads: CASSHTGGRNTEAFF. The CDR3, as DNA: TGTGCCAGCAGCCACACAGGGGGCAGGAATACTGAAGCTTTCTTT. The variable domain in full, with the rest retrieved from reference TRBV14 and TRBJ1-1, is EAGVTQFPSHSVIEKGQTVTLRCDPISGHDNLYWYRRVMGKEIKFLLHFVKESKQDESGMPNNRFLAERTGGTYSTLKVQPAELEDSGVYFCASSHTGGRNTEAFFGQGTRLTVV.